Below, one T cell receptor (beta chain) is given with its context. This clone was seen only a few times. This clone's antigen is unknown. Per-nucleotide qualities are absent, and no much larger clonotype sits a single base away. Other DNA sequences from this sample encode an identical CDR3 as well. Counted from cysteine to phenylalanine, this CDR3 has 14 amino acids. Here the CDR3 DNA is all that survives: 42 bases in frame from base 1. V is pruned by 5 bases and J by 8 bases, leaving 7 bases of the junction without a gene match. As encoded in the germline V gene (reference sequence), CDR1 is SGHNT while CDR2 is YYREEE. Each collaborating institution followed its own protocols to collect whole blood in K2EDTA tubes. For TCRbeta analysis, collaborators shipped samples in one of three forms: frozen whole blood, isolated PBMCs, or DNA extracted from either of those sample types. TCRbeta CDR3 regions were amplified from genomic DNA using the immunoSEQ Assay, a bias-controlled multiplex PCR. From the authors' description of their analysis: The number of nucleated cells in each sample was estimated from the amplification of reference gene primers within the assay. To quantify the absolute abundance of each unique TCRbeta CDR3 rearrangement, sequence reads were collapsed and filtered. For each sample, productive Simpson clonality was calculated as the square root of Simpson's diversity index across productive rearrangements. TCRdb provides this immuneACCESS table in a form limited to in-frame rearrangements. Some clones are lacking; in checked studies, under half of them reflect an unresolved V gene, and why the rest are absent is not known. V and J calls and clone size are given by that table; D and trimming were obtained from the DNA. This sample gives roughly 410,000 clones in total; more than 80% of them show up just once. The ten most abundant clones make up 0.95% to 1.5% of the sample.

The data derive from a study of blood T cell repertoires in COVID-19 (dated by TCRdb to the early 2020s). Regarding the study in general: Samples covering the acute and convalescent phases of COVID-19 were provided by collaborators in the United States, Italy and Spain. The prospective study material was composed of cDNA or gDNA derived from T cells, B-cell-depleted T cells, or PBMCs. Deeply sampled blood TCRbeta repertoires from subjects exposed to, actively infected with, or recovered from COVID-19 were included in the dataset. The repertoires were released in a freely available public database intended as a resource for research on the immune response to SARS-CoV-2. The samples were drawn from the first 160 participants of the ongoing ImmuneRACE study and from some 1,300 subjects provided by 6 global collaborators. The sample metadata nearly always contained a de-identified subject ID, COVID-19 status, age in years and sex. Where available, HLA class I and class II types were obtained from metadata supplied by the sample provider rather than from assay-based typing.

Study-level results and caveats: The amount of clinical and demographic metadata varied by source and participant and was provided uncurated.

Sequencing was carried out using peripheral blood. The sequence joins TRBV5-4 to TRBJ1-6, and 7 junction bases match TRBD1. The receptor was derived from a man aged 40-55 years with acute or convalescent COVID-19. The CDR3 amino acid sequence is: CASSPQGTYSPLHF. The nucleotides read TGTGCCAGCAGTCCACAGGGGACATATTCACCCCTCCACTTT.